This T cell receptor beta chain was captured by sequencing in a study of response to subunit inactivated influenza vaccine. Study outcomes and limitations: Few new T cells, the authors suggested, are recruited by each seasonal influenza vaccination.

With respect to this clonotype: The antigen remains undetermined.

MiXCR, applied by TCRdb to the RT-PCR reads, yields one record per CDR3 protein. The sample consists of hundreds of thousands of distinct CDR3 sequences, 15% to 20% of them appearing once. The receptor's source is a man in his forties or fifties who received an inactivated influenza vaccine. The sequences come from PBMCs from blood, collected roughly 5 days after vaccination.

CDR3 DNA sequence: TGCAGTGCTAGAGAGGCCATCTACCCTTTCGAGCAGTACTTC. As protein: CSAREAIYPFEQYF. The chain combines TRBV20-1 with TRBJ2-7, with unresolved D. V gave up 0 bases and J gave up 6 bases, with 15 bases separating them. The CDR3 consists of 14 residues. The germline CDR1 and CDR2 sequences are DFQATT and SNEGSKA (reference sequence).